A single T cell receptor (beta chain) is shown here with its context. Its target is unknown. Sorted-subset replicate PCR reactions were performed with 200 ng DNA, corresponding to roughly 30,000 T cell genomes. The assay was immunoSEQ multiplex PCR, and TCRdb's table has in-frame clones only and misses some. The repertoire consists of under 850,000 clones, with 72% occurring once and the leading ten covering more than 1.5%. Germline assignment: CDR1 LNHDA and CDR2 SQIVND (reference sequence). The CDR3 covers 13 residues. Trimming cost V 5 bases and J 7 bases, with 14 bases left between them. This record comes from a study of shared clonotypes between healthy human individuals. Study in general: Donors had three CD4 naive, three CD4 memory, two CD8 naive and one CD8 memory plate apiece. Overall study findings and caveats: The naive CD4 repertoires of a handful of donors were compared, and approximately 5.3% of clonotypes were shared.

This clonotype was obtained from a woman in her twenties or thirties in good health. The chain joins TRBV19 to TRBJ1-2, with D possibly being TRBD1 (5 bases). Sequencing input: memory CD4+ T cells sorted from blood. Subset meaning: CD45RA-negative fraction. This CDR3 reads CASSAQGPSGYTF. CDR3 sequence (DNA): TGTGCCAGTAGTGCCCAGGGACCCAGTGGCTACACCTTC.